Given below is one TCR beta chain in context. The data were taken from a study of blood T cell repertoires in COVID-19. Study details: Sites across the United States, Italy and Spain contributed samples from acute and convalescent COVID-19. PBMCs, B-cell-depleted T cells, or T cells were the source of the cDNA or gDNA that made up the material.

Original handling: From reference gene primer amplification, estimates of nucleated cell counts were derived. Using immunoSEQ multiplex PCR, the repertoire was profiled, and TCRdb retains in-frame clones only, with some absent. The V and J calls and the clone size are those of that table, but D and trimming were determined from the DNA. The table lists roughly 230,000 clones, about 83% of them singletons. The sample taken for sequencing was peripheral blood. This TCR was recovered from a woman between 50 and 59 years old with acute or convalescent COVID-19.

Written as DNA, the CDR3 is TGCGCCAGCAGCTTGGCCCCTAGCGGGGGGGGCACAGATACGCAGTATTTT. Residues: CASSLAPSGGGTDTQYF. J is TRBJ2-3 and V is TRBV5-1, with 12 positions matching TRBD2. V was pared by 0 bases and J by 1 base, with 3 bases of the junction left unmatched. The CDR3 extends over 17 amino acids. Germline-derived CDR1 and CDR2 are SGHRS and YFSETQ.